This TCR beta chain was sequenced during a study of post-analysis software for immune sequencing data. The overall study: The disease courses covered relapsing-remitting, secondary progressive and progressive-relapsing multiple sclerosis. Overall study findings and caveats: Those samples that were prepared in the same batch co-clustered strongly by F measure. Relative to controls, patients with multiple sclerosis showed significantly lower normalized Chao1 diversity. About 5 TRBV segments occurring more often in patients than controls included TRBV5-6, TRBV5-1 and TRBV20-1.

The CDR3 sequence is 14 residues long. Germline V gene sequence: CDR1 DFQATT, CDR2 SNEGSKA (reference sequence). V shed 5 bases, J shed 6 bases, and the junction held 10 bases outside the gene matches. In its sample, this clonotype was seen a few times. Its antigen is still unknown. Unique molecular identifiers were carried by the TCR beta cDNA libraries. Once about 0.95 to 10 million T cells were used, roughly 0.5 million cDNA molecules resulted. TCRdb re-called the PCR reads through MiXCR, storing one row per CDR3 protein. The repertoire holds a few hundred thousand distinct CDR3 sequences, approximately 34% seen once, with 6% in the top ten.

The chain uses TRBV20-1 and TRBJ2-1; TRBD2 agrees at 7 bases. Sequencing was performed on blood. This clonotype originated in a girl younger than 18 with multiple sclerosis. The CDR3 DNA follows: TGCAGTGCTGGACTAGGTGGGGGTCGCAATGAGCAGTTCTTC. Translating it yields CSAGLGGGRNEQFF.